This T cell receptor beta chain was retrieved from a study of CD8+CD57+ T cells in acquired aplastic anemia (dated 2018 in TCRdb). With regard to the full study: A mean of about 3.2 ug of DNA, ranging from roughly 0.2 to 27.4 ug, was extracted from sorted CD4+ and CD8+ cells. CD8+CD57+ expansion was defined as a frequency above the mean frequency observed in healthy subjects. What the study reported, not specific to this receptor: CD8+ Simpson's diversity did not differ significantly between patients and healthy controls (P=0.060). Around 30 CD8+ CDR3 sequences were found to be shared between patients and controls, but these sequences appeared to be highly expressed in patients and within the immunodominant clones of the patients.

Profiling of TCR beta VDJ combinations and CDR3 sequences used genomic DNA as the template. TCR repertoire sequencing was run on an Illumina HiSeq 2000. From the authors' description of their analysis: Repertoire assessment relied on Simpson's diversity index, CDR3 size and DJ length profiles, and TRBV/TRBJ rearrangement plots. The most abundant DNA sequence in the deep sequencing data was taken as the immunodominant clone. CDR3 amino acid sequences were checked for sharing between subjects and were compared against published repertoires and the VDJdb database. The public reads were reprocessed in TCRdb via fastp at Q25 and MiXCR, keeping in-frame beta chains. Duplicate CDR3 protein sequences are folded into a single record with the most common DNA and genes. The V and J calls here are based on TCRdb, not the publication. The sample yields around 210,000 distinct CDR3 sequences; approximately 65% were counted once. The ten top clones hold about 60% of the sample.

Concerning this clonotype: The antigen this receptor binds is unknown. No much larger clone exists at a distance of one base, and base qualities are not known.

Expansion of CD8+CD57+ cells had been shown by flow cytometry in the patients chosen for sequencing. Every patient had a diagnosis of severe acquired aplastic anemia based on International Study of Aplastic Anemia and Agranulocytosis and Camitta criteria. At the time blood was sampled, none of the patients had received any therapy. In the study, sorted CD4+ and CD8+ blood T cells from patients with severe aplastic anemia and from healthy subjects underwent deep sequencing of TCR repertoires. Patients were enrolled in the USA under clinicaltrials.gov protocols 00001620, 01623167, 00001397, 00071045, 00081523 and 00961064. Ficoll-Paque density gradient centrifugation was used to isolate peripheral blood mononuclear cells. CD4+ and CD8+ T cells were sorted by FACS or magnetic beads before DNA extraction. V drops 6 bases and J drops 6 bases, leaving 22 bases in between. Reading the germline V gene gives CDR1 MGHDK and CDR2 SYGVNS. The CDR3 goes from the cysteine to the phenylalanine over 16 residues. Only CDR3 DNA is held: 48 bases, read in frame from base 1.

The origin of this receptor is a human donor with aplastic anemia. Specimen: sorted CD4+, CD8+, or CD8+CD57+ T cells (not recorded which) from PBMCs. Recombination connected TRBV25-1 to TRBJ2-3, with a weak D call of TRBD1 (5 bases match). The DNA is TGTGCCAGCAGCGTTGAGACCACACAGGATAGGGATACGCAGTATTTT. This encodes CASSVETTQDRDTQYF.